One TCR beta chain is described in this entry. Mismatch with germline at one junction end may stem from a read error. The data stem from a study of control samples from healthy donors and cancer patients. TCRdb's table, derived via immunoSEQ multiplex PCR, lists solely in-frame clones and lacks some. The data hold around 99,000 clones, with 90% observed a single time. CDR3 size: 15 residues. CDR1 and CDR2 (germline): SNHLY, FYNNEI. The receptor was derived from a human donor in good health. The donor label of this sample is uncertain. What was sequenced was blood. V and J are TRBV2 and TRBJ1-1, with TRBD1 matching 7 bases. Here the CDR3 DNA reads TGTGCCAGCAGTCAAGCGACAGGGATGAACACTGAAGCTTTCTTT. Protein product: CASSQATGMNTEAFF.